This TCR beta chain stems from a study of CD8+ T cells in alopecia areata. Sampling of alopecia areata patients yielded lesional scalp punch biopsies as well as peripheral blood. Trimming took 7 bases from V and 6 from J, leaving 18 bases between them. The CDR3 sequence is 14 residues long. The germline V gene has CDR1 MNHNY and CDR2 SVGAGI (reference sequence). cDNA prepared by RNA extraction and subsequent reverse transcription served as the template for sequencing. Sequencing used immunoSEQ multiplex PCR; TCRdb keeps in-frame clones, though not all of them. The sample contains 7,000 to 9,000 clones, approximately 67% of which appear only once.

The material was skin, obtained at week 0. The J gene is TRBJ1-2, the V gene TRBV6-6; D is ambiguous. This clonotype originated in a human donor with alopecia areata. The CDR3 coding sequence is TGTGCCAGCACCCCAAAAATTTTGGCCCATGGCTACACCTTC. It codes for CASTPKILAHGYTF.